A selection of T cell receptor beta chains follows, all from one sample in a study of post-analysis software for immune sequencing data. Each CDR3 protein is one row after TCRdb ran MiXCR on the PCR reads. The sample has just over 250,000 distinct CDR3 sequences, roughly a third seen once. Sequencing was carried out using blood. The source is a girl between 10 and 17 years old with multiple sclerosis. The CDR3 runs from the conserved cysteine through the conserved F or W. D genes are given only for firm matches. The size field is filled for only some rows; it gives once, few, many or a size class.

TRBJ2-1,TRBV5-6,16,TRBD2,NA,CASSFLTSGARNEQFF,TGTGCCAGCAGCTTTTTAACTAGCGGGGCCCGCAATGAGCAGTTCTTC
TRBJ2-1,TRBV5-1,18,TRBD2,many,CASSLVAGSGTRGGEQFF,TGCGCCAGCAGCTTGGTGGCGGGCTCCGGGACTAGGGGTGGTGAGCAGTTCTTC
TRBJ2-3,TRBV24-1,14,TRBD2,many,CATSPSGGEDTQYF,TGTGCCACCAGCCCTAGCGGGGGGGAGGATACGCAGTATTTT
TRBJ1-2,TRBV10-3,15,NA,NA,CAISEGPSSNYGYTF,TGTGCCATCAGTGAAGGGCCCAGTTCGAACTATGGCTACACCTTC
TRBJ2-2,TRBV12-3/TRBV12-4,14,NA,few,CASSEPFSTGELFF,TGTGCCAGCAGCGAACCATTTTCCACCGGGGAGCTGTTTTTT
TRBJ2-3,TRBV9,14,NA,NA,CASTRRAEVDTQYF,TGTGCCAGCACCCGCAGGGCGGAGGTAGATACGCAGTATTTT
TRBJ2-1,TRBV20-1,12,NA,few,CSAIFLASEQFF,TGCAGTGCTATCTTCTTGGCGAGTGAGCAGTTCTTC
TRBJ1-1,TRBV5-1,14,NA,NA,CASSSGGGAEEAFF,TGCGCCAGCAGCTCCGGCGGGGGAGCAGAGGAAGCTTTCTTT
TRBJ2-5,TRBV11-2,16,NA,many,CASSLGFRLEQETQYF,TGTGCCAGCAGCTTAGGATTCAGGCTCGAACAAGAGACCCAGTACTTC
TRBJ1-1,TRBV14,15,NA,NA,CASSQDIGVYTEAFF,TGTGCCAGCAGCCAAGATATTGGGGTTTACACTGAAGCTTTCTTT
TRBJ1-1,TRBV29-1,12,NA,NA,CSVEMLSGSAFF,TGCAGCGTTGAGATGTTATCAGGGAGTGCTTTCTTT
TRBJ1-5,TRBV5-1,15,NA,many,CASSLAGERNQPQHF,TGCGCCAGCAGCTTGGCAGGGGAACGCAATCAGCCCCAGCATTTT
TRBJ2-1,TRBV18,17,TRBD2,many,CASSLTSGGSSYNEQFF,TGTGCCAGCTCGCTGACTAGCGGGGGGAGCTCCTACAATGAGCAGTTCTTC
TRBJ2-5,TRBV3-1,12,NA,many,CASSQIEETQYF,TGTGCCAGCAGCCAAATAGAAGAGACCCAGTACTTC
TRBJ1-5,TRBV12-3/TRBV12-4,12,NA,few,CASSLGPGAQHF,TGTGCCAGCAGTTTAGGCCCGGGCGCCCAGCATTTT
TRBJ1-1,TRBV4-1,12,NA,NA,CASSQAGGEVFF,TGCGCCAGCAGCCAAGCCGGGGGTGAAGTTTTCTTT
TRBJ1-2,TRBV4-2,14,NA,many,CASNSAQGSYGYTF,TGTGCCAGCAACTCTGCCCAGGGCAGCTATGGCTACACCTTC
TRBJ2-7,TRBV15,13,NA,many,CATSRSKGGEQYF,TGTGCCACCAGCAGATCAAAGGGGGGCGAGCAGTACTTC
TRBJ1-1,TRBV5-1,16,NA,NA,CASSLRFTGYGPEAFF,TGCGCCAGCAGCTTGAGATTCACAGGGTATGGCCCTGAAGCTTTCTTT
TRBJ2-7,TRBV5-6,15,TRBD1,many,CASSLVSGTAYEQYF,TGTGCCAGCAGCTTGGTCTCCGGGACAGCCTACGAGCAGTACTTC
TRBJ1-5,TRBV3-1,12,NA,once,CAGGDVGEPQHF,TGTGCCGGCGGCGACGTAGGGGAGCCCCAGCATTTT
TRBJ1-4,TRBV14,15,NA,NA,CASSQRTGSNEKLFF,TGTGCCAGCAGCCAGAGAACAGGGTCTAATGAAAAACTGTTTTTT
TRBJ2-5,TRBV20-1,15,NA,NA,CSARAPTANKETQYF,TGCAGTGCTAGAGCCCCGACCGCTAATAAAGAGACCCAGTACTTC
TRBJ2-1,TRBV7-3,14,TRBD2,few,CASSPSGGLNEQFF,TGTGCCAGCAGCCCCTCGGGAGGGCTGAATGAGCAGTTCTTC
TRBJ1-5,TRBV27,13,NA,many,CASSKDSDLPQHF,TGTGCCAGCAGCAAGGACAGTGATCTACCCCAGCATTTT
TRBJ2-5,TRBV7-2,14,NA,NA,CAGSCRGRQETQYF,TGTGCCGGCAGCTGTCGTGGAAGGCAAGAGACCCAGTACTTC
TRBJ2-5,TRBV6-1,12,NA,many,CASSPRWETQYF,TGTGCCAGCAGCCCAAGGTGGGAGACCCAGTACTTC
TRBJ1-5,TRBV5-1,16,NA,NA,CASSLGAGGPDQPQHF,TGCGCCAGCAGCTTGGGGGCCGGGGGGCCCGATCAGCCCCAGCATTTT
TRBJ2-5,TRBV7-9,15,TRBD2,few,CASGSGRAGQETQYF,TGTGCCAGCGGCAGCGGGAGGGCCGGGCAAGAGACCCAGTACTTC
TRBJ2-1,TRBV3-1,16,TRBD2,many,CASSKSGTSKYYEQFF,TGTGCCAGCAGCAAAAGCGGGACTAGCAAATACTATGAGCAGTTCTTC
TRBJ1-4,TRBV5-1,14,NA,many,CASTPGVGGEKLFF,TGCGCCAGCACCCCAGGGGTCGGAGGAGAAAAACTGTTTTTT
TRBJ1-2,TRBV29-1,16,TRBD1,NA,CSVESKAGGSIYGYTF,TGCAGCGTTGAAAGTAAGGCAGGGGGCAGCATCTATGGCTACACCTTC
TRBJ1-2,TRBV10-3,13,NA,many,CAISNRVGYGYTF,TGTGCCATCAGTAACAGGGTTGGCTATGGCTACACCTTC
TRBJ2-5,TRBV9,12,NA,NA,CASGRGWETQYF,TGTGCCAGCGGGCGGGGTTGGGAGACCCAGTACTTC
TRBJ2-5,TRBV12-3/TRBV12-4,17,NA,NA,CASSLALGSPSEETQYF,TGTGCCAGCAGTTTAGCGCTAGGATCCCCAAGCGAGGAGACCCAGTACTTC
TRBJ2-1,TRBV20-1,17,TRBD2,few,CSGFMLAGANSYNEQFF,TGCAGTGGGTTCATGTTAGCGGGAGCGAACTCCTACAATGAGCAGTTCTTC
TRBJ2-5,TRBV7-2,13,NA,NA,CASSTSNQETQYF,TGTGCCAGCAGCACCTCTAATCAAGAGACCCAGTACTTC
TRBJ1-5,TRBV29-1,12,NA,NA,CSVGGGDQPQHF,TGCAGCGTGGGTGGGGGGGATCAGCCCCAGCATTTT
TRBJ2-5,TRBV12-3/TRBV12-4,20,TRBD2,NA,CASSLAGGQGGLAGGETQYF,TGTGCCAGCAGTTTAGCGGGGGGACAGGGAGGACTAGCGGGAGGGGAGACCCAGTACTTC
TRBJ2-7,TRBV7-3,17,NA,few,CANSLSVIPGLGYEQYF,TGTGCCAACAGCTTATCGGTCATTCCGGGATTGGGCTACGAGCAGTACTTC
TRBJ1-5,TRBV19,14,NA,NA,CASSMKATGQPQHF,TGTGCCAGTAGTATGAAGGCTACGGGGCAGCCCCAGCATTTT
TRBJ2-5,TRBV18,11,NA,few,CANSPQETQYF,TGTGCCAACTCACCACAAGAGACCCAGTACTTC
TRBJ2-3,TRBV7-9,19,NA,many,CASSLVVQAGRSSTDTQYF,TGTGCCAGCAGCTTAGTCGTTCAGGCAGGCCGATCTAGCACAGATACGCAGTATTTT
TRBJ2-1,TRBV4-1,12,NA,many,CASSPQLGEQFF,TGCGCCAGCAGCCCACAACTCGGGGAGCAGTTCTTC
TRBJ1-6,TRBV12-3/TRBV12-4,14,TRBD1,many,CASSPRTGGSPLHF,TGTGCCAGCAGTCCAAGGACAGGGGGTTCACCCCTCCACTTT
TRBJ2-3,TRBV10-3,14,NA,NA,CAISGTQSSDTQYF,TGTGCCATCAGCGGGACCCAGAGCTCAGATACGCAGTATTTT
TRBJ1-1,TRBV6-5,11,NA,many,CASRQTTEAFF,TGTGCCAGCAGACAAACCACTGAAGCTTTCTTT
TRBJ1-2,TRBV11-2,14,NA,NA,CASSLYPVDYGYTF,TGTGCCAGCAGCTTATACCCAGTGGACTATGGCTACACCTTC
TRBJ2-1,TRBV7-2,15,TRBD2,few,CASSSGLAGAAEQFF,TGTGCCAGCAGCTCCGGACTAGCGGGAGCTGCAGAGCAGTTCTTC